Detailed here is one T cell receptor beta chain. These data originate in a study of blood T cell repertoires in COVID-19. Study summary: Donors in the United States, Italy and Spain gave samples during acute or convalescent COVID-19. Nucleic acid was either cDNA or gDNA, and it came from T cells, B-cell-depleted T cells, or PBMCs.

Germline assignment: CDR1 SNHLY and CDR2 FYNNEI. This CDR3 spans 14 amino acids. Trimming removed 3 bases from V and 4 bases from J; junction bases left unmatched: 3. In the authors' workflow: Amplification from reference gene primers served as the basis for estimated nucleated cell counts. Clones were read by immunoSEQ multiplex PCR, and TCRdb kept only the in-frame ones, dropping some. The V and J calls and clone size are taken from that table; D and trimming were inferred from the DNA. The table records roughly 250,000 clones, around 89% of them present only once. The chain has TRBV2 and TRBJ1-5, with TRBD1 identical over 7 bases. The sample consisted of peripheral blood. The sequence was collected from a woman aged 35 to 49 with acute or convalescent COVID-19. The CDR3 region is CASSDHRGNQPQHF. The CDR3 DNA follows: TGTGCCAGCAGTGACCACAGGGGAAATCAGCCCCAGCATTTT.